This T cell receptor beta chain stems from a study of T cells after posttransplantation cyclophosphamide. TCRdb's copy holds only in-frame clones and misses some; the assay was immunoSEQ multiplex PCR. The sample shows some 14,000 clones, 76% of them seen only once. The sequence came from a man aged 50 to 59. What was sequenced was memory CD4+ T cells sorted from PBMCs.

CDR3 region: CASSLKVFGTGELFF. The CDR3 region has the DNA TGTGCCAGCAGCTTAAAGGTATTCGGGACCGGGGAGCTGTTTTTT. The chain links TRBV11-3 to TRBJ2-2; D is unclear. Germline loops: CDR1 SGHNT, CDR2 YENEEA. The CDR3 contains 15 residues. The V end was cut by 2 bases, the J end by 5 bases, with 12 bases between.